This TCR beta chain derives from a study of blood T cell repertoires in COVID-19. Study summary: Some COVID-19 samples were acute and others convalescent; all came from the United States, Italy and Spain.

CDR1 MDHEN and CDR2 SYDVKM come from the germline V gene. V lost 7 bases and J lost 3, with 13 bases in between. The CDR3 contains 13 residues. Per the authors' pipeline: The assay estimated nucleated cells by amplifying reference gene primers. Profiled with immunoSEQ multiplex PCR; TCRdb holds only in-frame clones, not every one. The V and J calls and clone size come from that table; D and trimming were worked out from the DNA. This repertoire shows 250,000 to 350,000 clones, roughly 90% found once; its top ten account for roughly 12%. The sample consisted of peripheral blood. The sequence was collected from a young woman with COVID-19, enrolled during active disease. The V gene is TRBV28, the J gene TRBJ2-7; tentatively, D is TRBD2 (5 bases). The CDR3 sequence: CASNLGVNYEQYF. DNA of the CDR3: TGTGCCAGCAATCTCGGGGTCAACTACGAGCAGTACTTC.